What follows are 22 T cell receptor beta chains derived from one specimen sequenced in a study of T cells after yellow fever vaccination. TCRdb redid the calling of the 5' RACE reads with MiXCR, one entry per CDR3 protein. The data contain about 320,000 distinct CDR3 sequences, 3.5% to 4.5% of them singletons. The sample was PBMCs, taken 15 days after the yellow fever booster vaccination. These receptors were collected from a man between 18 and 35 years old who received the YFV17D yellow fever vaccine.

This clonotype was detected many times. V and J are TRBV3-1 and TRBJ2-3; D uncertain. V dropped 0 bases and J dropped 4 bases, with 5 bases sitting between them. The CDR3 contains 13 residues. CDR1 and CDR2 from the germline V gene are LGHDT and YNNKEL (reference sequence). The CDR3 reads CASSQDLSDTQYF. CDR3 coding DNA: TGTGCCAGCAGCCAAGATCTTTCAGATACGCAGTATTTT.

V and J are TRBV6-5 and TRBJ1-5, with D possibly TRBD1 on 5 matching bases. CDR3 length equals 14 residues. CDR1 MNHEY and CDR2 SVGAGI come from the germline V gene. V was clipped by 6 bases and J by 5 bases, with 14 bases between them. This CDR3 is CASSQGGRYQPQHF. The CDR3, as DNA: TGTGCCAGCAGCCAGGGTGGTAGGTATCAGCCCCAGCATTTT.

This clonotype was picked up many times. The V and J genes are TRBV29-1 and TRBJ2-3; D possibly corresponds to TRBD2 (7 bases). This CDR3 region has 13 residues. The V end was cut by 7 bases, the J end by 8 bases, with 19 bases between. CDR1 and CDR2 (germline): SQVTM, ANQGSEA. The CDR3 region is CSGSGTGGLTQYF. CDR3 sequence (DNA): TGCAGCGGCAGTGGGACGGGGGGCCTTACGCAGTATTTT.

This clonotype appeared a few times. V is TRBV7-2 and J is TRBJ1-6, with a possible D match to TRBD1 (5 bases). From germline, CDR1 is SGHTA and CDR2 FQGNSA. This CDR3 has 14 residues. Trimming took off 5 bases at V and 7 bases at J, with 12 bases between the two ends. CDR3 sequence reads: CASSTSGGNSPLHF. CDR3 nucleotide sequence: TGTGCCAGCAGCACTTCGGGGGGAAATTCACCCCTCCACTTT.

There are many counts of this clonotype. The gene calls are TRBV6-4 and TRBJ1-4, with 7 bases that match TRBD1. The CDR3 sequence is 14 residues long. With V trimmed by 3 bases and J by 7 bases, 5 bases remained unmatched. Germline V CDR1 and CDR2: MRHNA, SNTAGT. The CDR3 is CASSETDRTEKLFF. The CDR3 DNA reads TGTGCCAGCAGTGAAACGGACAGGACTGAAAAACTGTTTTTT.

This clonotype showed up many times. The V gene is TRBV30, the J gene TRBJ1-6; D is possibly TRBD1 (5 bases). CDR1 and CDR2 (germline): GTSNPN, SVGIG (reference sequence). V lost 1 base to trimming and J lost 4 bases, with 5 bases between them. This CDR3 has 13 amino acids. In DNA, the CDR3 is TGTGCCTGGAGTGGGGGGTATAATTCACCCCTCCACTTT. Protein product: CAWSGGYNSPLHF.

The chain combines TRBV27 with TRBJ2-1; D possibly corresponds to TRBD1 (6 bases). The V and J ends lost 5 bases and 7 bases respectively, with 12 bases between them. CDR3 size: 13 residues. Germline V gene data show CDR1 as MNHEY and CDR2 as SMNVEV (reference sequence). The CDR3 region is CASSRGGGNEQFF. The CDR3 region has the DNA TGTGCCAGCAGTCGTGGGGGCGGAAATGAGCAGTTCTTC.

This clonotype was picked up many times. The chain is built from TRBV7-2 and TRBJ2-1, with 10 bases aligning to TRBD2. Germline loops: CDR1 SGHTA, CDR2 FQGNSA. V gave up 1 base and J gave up 4 bases; unmatched junction bases: 1. This CDR3 contains 15 residues. Written as DNA, the CDR3 is TGTGCCAGCAGCTTAGAGACTAGCGGGTACAATGAGCAGTTCTTC. It is translated as CASSLETSGYNEQFF.

This clonotype has only a few counts. J is TRBJ2-2 and V is TRBV4-3; possible D gene TRBD2, 5 bases. Germline-derived CDR1 and CDR2 are LGHNA and YSLEER. V was shortened by 7 bases and J by 5 bases, with 11 bases between the two germline ends. The CDR3 extends over 13 amino acids. CDR3 coding DNA: TGCGCCAGCACTTTTTGGAGGACCGGGGAGCTGTTTTTT. Protein product: CASTFWRTGELFF.

This clonotype was counted a few times. The J gene is TRBJ2-7, the V gene TRBV6-2 or TRBV6-3; no definite D call. The germline V and J ends were trimmed by 0 bases and 4 bases, with 4 bases remaining between them. CDR1 MNHEY and CDR2 SVGEGT come from the germline V gene. The CDR3 is 12 residues long. CDR3 residues: CASSYSEYEQYV. The DNA of the CDR3 is TGTGCCAGCAGTTACTCGGAGTACGAGCAGTACGTC.

This clonotype was detected many times. CDR3 residues: CSASPDHYNEQFF. CDR3 nucleotides: TGCAGTGCTAGTCCGGATCATTACAATGAGCAGTTCTTC. J is TRBJ2-1 and V is TRBV20-1; D gene uncertain. Germline loops: CDR1 DFQATT, CDR2 SNEGSKA (reference sequence). V lost 3 bases and J 4 bases, leaving 10 bases between the germline ends. The CDR3 extends over 13 amino acids.

The J gene is TRBJ2-1, the V gene TRBV7-2; the D is unclear. The germline V gene has CDR1 SGHTA and CDR2 FQGNSA. V lost 4 bases to trimming and J lost 6 bases, with 10 bases between them. The CDR3 contains 13 residues. The CDR3 is CASSSLLTNEQFF. CDR3 nucleotides: TGTGCCAGCAGCTCCCTACTGACCAATGAGCAGTTCTTC.

This clonotype was seen a few times. The chain links TRBV4-3 to TRBJ2-7, with D possibly TRBD2 on 6 matching bases. This CDR3 region has 15 residues. Between the trimmed V and J ends, which lost 0 bases and 6 bases, there was a span of 15 bases. Germline loops: CDR1 LGHNA, CDR2 YSLEER. In DNA form, the CDR3 reads TGCGCCAGCAGCCAAGATGGGCGGGGTGATGCCGAGCAGTACTTC. Protein sequence: CASSQDGRGDAEQYF.

This clonotype showed up many times. The chain joins TRBV20-1 to TRBJ2-3, with TRBD1 matching 9 bases. From germline, CDR1 is DFQATT and CDR2 SNEGSKA (reference sequence). V gave up 6 bases and J gave up 4 bases; unmatched junction bases: 11. The CDR3 has 15 amino acids. DNA for the CDR3: TGCAGTGCCCCGGACAGGGGAATATTGTCAGATACGCAGTATTTT. Its protein product is CSAPDRGILSDTQYF.

The chain employs TRBV10-3 and TRBJ2-2, with D tentatively TRBD1 (5 bases). The V gene lost 3 bases and the J gene lost 5 bases, with 10 bases spanning the gap. This CDR3 has 14 residues. The germline V gene has CDR1 ENHRY and CDR2 SYGVKD. Here the CDR3 DNA reads TGTGCCATCAGTGACCAGACAGATACCGGGGAGCTGTTTTTT. This codes for CAISDQTDTGELFF.

Ten or more counts support this clonotype. The chain combines TRBV6-6 with TRBJ1-1, with a possible D match to TRBD1 (5 bases). This CDR3 spans 14 amino acids. From germline, CDR1 is MNHNY and CDR2 SVGAGI (reference sequence). The germline V and J ends were trimmed by 6 bases and 5 bases, with 16 bases remaining between them. CDR3 amino acids: CASRVDSMGTEAFF. In nucleotides, the CDR3 is TGTGCCAGCAGGGTTGACAGTATGGGGACTGAAGCTTTCTTT.

This clonotype has ten or more counts. The chain carries TRBV20-1 and TRBJ2-3; 12 positions agree with TRBD2. The germline V gene has CDR1 DFQATT and CDR2 SNEGSKA (reference sequence). The ends lost 1 base at V and 4 bases at J; junction bases unmatched: 3. CDR3 length: 15 amino acids. CDR3 residues: CSARALAGGSDTQYF. The DNA of the CDR3 is TGCAGTGCTAGAGCACTAGCGGGGGGATCAGATACGCAGTATTTT.

This clonotype was seen a handful of times. The V gene is TRBV28, the J gene TRBJ1-2, with D possibly being TRBD1 (5 bases). Trimming took off 5 bases at V and 8 bases at J, with 18 bases between the two ends. CDR3 length: 14 residues. The germline gives CDR1 MDHEN, CDR2 SYDVKM. CDR3 sequence: CASSPPWGIGGYTF. The CDR3 DNA is TGTGCCAGCAGTCCCCCATGGGGCATCGGGGGCTACACCTTC.

This clonotype was observed at least ten times. The rearrangement links TRBV3-1 to TRBJ1-2; D uncertain. The CDR3 consists of 14 residues. Germline CDR1 reads LGHDT; CDR2 reads YNNKEL (reference sequence). The V end lost 3 bases, the J end lost 5 bases, and 13 bases lay between the germline ends. The CDR3 protein is CASSHSEEIYGYTF. CDR3 in DNA: TGTGCCAGCAGCCACTCAGAAGAGATTTATGGCTACACCTTC.

This clonotype was detected only a few times. V and J are TRBV7-8 and TRBJ1-6; no clear D. CDR1 and CDR2 (germline): SGHVS, FQNEAQ. Trimming left V 5 bases short and J 0 bases short, with 11 bases between. This CDR3 comprises 16 residues. The CDR3 reads CASSPGIHSYNSPLHF. CDR3 coding DNA: TGTGCCAGCAGCCCGGGCATTCACTCCTATAATTCACCCCTCCACTTT.

This clonotype occurred many times. This chain links TRBV28 with TRBJ2-7; perhaps TRBD1 as D (6 bases). The V end was cut by 5 bases, the J end by 6 bases, with 14 bases between. CDR1 is MDHEN and CDR2 is SYDVKM in the germline V gene. The CDR3 is 13 amino acids. The CDR3 region has the DNA TGTGCCAGCAGTCCAATCGGGACACCCGAGCAGTACGTC. Protein product: CASSPIGTPEQYV.

The rearrangement uses TRBV7-2 and TRBJ2-6, with D uncertain. V was pared by 5 bases and J by 2 bases, with 16 bases between. The length of the CDR3 is 17 residues. Germline V gene lookup returns CDR1 SGHTA and CDR2 FQGNSA. The CDR3 loop is CASSPWAVGAGANVLTF. CDR3 DNA: TGTGCCAGCAGCCCCTGGGCCGTTGGCGCTGGGGCCAACGTCCTGACTTTC.